The following is a T cell receptor beta chain sequence with its context. CDR1 is SEHNR, CDR2 FQNEAQ, per germline (reference sequence). The CDR3 extends over 16 amino acids. J lost 3 bases, V lost 3 bases, and 9 bases had no gene match. The entry originates in a study of blood T cell repertoires in COVID-19. About the research overall: The study drew acute and convalescent COVID-19 samples from the United States, Italy and Spain. The cDNA or gDNA used as material had been derived from T cells, B-cell-depleted T cells, or PBMCs.

Authors' data handling: Scientists estimated how many nucleated cells there were by amplifying reference gene primers. Sequencing used immunoSEQ multiplex PCR; TCRdb keeps in-frame clones, though not all of them. V, J and clone size reflect that table, while D and trimming were determined from the DNA. The sample holds some 90,000 clones, about nine tenths seen once. This receptor was obtained from a woman aged 45-60 years in a cohort sampled during active COVID-19. The rearrangement links TRBV7-9 to TRBJ2-7, with 9 bases that match TRBD1. The specimen was peripheral blood. CDR3 DNA: TGTGCCAGCAGCTTCCCGGGACAGGGTGTCTTCTACGAGCAGTACTTC. As protein: CASSFPGQGVFYEQYF.